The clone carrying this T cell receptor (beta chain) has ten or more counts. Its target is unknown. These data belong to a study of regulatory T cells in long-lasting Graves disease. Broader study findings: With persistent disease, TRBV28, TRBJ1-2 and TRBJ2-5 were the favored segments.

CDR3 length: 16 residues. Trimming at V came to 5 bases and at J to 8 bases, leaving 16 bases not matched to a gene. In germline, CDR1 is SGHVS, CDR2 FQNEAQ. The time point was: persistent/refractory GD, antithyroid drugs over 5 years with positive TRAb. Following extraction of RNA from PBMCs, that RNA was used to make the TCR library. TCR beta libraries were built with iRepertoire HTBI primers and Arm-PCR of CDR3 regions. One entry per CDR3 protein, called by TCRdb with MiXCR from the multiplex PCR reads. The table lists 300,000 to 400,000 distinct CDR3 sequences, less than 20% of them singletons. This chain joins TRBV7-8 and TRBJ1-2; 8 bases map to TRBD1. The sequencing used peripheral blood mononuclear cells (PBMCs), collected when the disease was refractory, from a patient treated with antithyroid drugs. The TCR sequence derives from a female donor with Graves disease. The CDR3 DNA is TGTGCCAGCAGCCCCACCTGGGGCCAGGGACAGGTGGGCTACACCTTC. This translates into CASSPTWGQGQVGYTF.